This paragraph covers one TCR beta chain sequence. After extraction with the RNeasy kit, about 0.5 to 1 ug of the RNA was reverse transcribed using random hexamers. The method of amplification for TCR beta CDR3 was immunoSEQ multiplex PCR, covering 54 Vbeta and 13 Jbeta. One entry per CDR3 protein results from TCRdb running MiXCR on the immunoSEQ multiplex PCR reads. The sample lists around 200,000 distinct CDR3 sequences; roughly 94% were seen once. The source of the sample is a study of CD8 T cells in Susac syndrome. TEMRA cells were FACS-enriched, and CD8+ and CD4+ T cells were isolated negatively. Sample: CD4+ T cells from PBMCs. The source is a human donor with multiple sclerosis.

The CDR3 spells CASRPRTGMNSPLHF. For the CDR3, the DNA is TGTGCCAGCAGGCCCCGAACAGGGATGAATTCACCCCTCCACTTT. This chain links TRBV7-9 with TRBJ1-6; possible D gene TRBD1, 6 bases. Trimming took off 6 bases at V and 7 bases at J, with 16 bases between the two ends. CDR1 is SEHNR and CDR2 is FQNEAQ in the germline V gene (reference sequence). This CDR3 is 15 amino acids long.